The T cell receptor beta chain under discussion was sequenced for a study of Graves' ophthalmopathy and Graves' hyperthyroidism. Background on the study: Investigators collected peripheral blood at initial diagnosis, before any treatment was given.

V shed 0 bases and J shed 7 bases, with 11 bases lying between them. The germline V gene has CDR1 SGHRS and CDR2 YFSETQ. The CDR3 sequence is 15 residues long. This clonotype has a count of ten or more. Moderate-to-severe activity, with CAS ≥3, NOSPECS ≥4 and duration under 3 months, characterized the donors with ophthalmopathy. Patients were left out if they had other autoimmune diseases, uncontrolled infections, pregnancy or lactation. The authors isolated PBMCs from about 10 ml of fresh peripheral blood. Transcripts of RNA were the source for amplifying TCR beta CDR3 regions. The authors performed first-round RT-PCR with HTBI primers and then a second-round multiplex PCR. TCRdb processed the multiplex PCR reads anew with MiXCR; each CDR3 protein has one entry. In the table there are around 660,000 distinct CDR3 sequences, roughly 41% of which are singletons.

The origin of this receptor is an adult man with Graves' ophthalmopathy. This sequence joins TRBV5-1 and TRBJ1-6; D is unclear. What was sequenced was peripheral blood. The chain's CDR3 is CASSLAPVRNSPLHF. The DNA for the CDR3 is TGCGCCAGCAGCTTGGCCCCGGTGCGCAATTCACCCCTCCACTTT.